This T cell receptor beta chain was profiled in a study of blood T cell repertoires in COVID-19. Germline CDR1 KGHSH, CDR2 LQKENI. Between the trimmed V and J ends, which lost 6 bases and 10 bases, there was a span of 13 bases. The CDR3 runs 12 residues. As processed by the authors: Using reference gene primer amplification, nucleated cell counts were estimated. Only in-frame clones appear in the TCRdb table, and some are missing; sequencing was by immunoSEQ multiplex PCR. V and J calls plus clone size are reproduced from that table; the DNA served to infer D and trimming. The sample has 200,000 to 250,000 clones, roughly 90% seen once; the top ten hold under 7.5%. This clone has more than one count but fewer than ten.

This TCR was sampled from a man in his sixties who had recovered from COVID-19. V is TRBV18 and J is TRBJ2-1; a weak D match, TRBD2 (6 bases). The sequenced material came from peripheral blood. In nucleotides, the CDR3 is TGTGCCAGCTCCCCCTCCCTAGCGGAGCAGTTCTTC. Encoded protein: CASSPSLAEQFF.